In its sample, the clone carrying this T cell receptor beta chain was seen many times. As yet, its antigen is unknown. Germline V gene data show CDR1 as MDHEN and CDR2 as SYDVKM. The CDR3 length is 15 residues. Trimming removed 9 bases from V and 5 bases from J, with 22 bases in between. The data were taken from a study of T cells in Graves' hyperthyroidism and ophthalmopathy. Findings of the study overall: Most expanded thyroid clonotypes above 0.001 also appeared in blood. The model identified upcoming ophthalmopathy a median about six months ahead of onset.

TCR beta CDR3 region amplification was performed from RNA transcripts. Researchers ran a first-round RT-PCR on the TCR CDR3 using the HTBI primer set. TCRdb re-analysed the multiplex PCR reads in MiXCR, keeping a single row per CDR3 protein. The sample lists about 350,000 distinct CDR3 sequences, about a sixth occurring once. Aged 18 to 65, the patients had hyperthyroidism that was newly diagnosed and had lasted under 2 months. Diagnoses were made from clinical symptoms, serum measures (thyroxine and TRAb), thyroid ultrasound and orbital computed tomography. The chain employs TRBV28 and TRBJ2-5; D remains unclear. This TCR was sampled from a woman aged 25 to 39 with Graves' hyperthyroidism that later progressed to Graves' ophthalmopathy. Sample: blood. In DNA, the CDR3 is TGTGCCAGTGACCACTCATCAACCCCTCCGGAGACCCAGTACTTC. It yields the protein CASDHSSTPPETQYF. Full variable domain (rest looked up from reference TRBV28 and TRBJ2-5): DVKVTQSSRYLVKRTGEKVFLECVQDMDHENMFWYRQDPGLGLRLIYFSYDVKMKEKGDIPEGYSVSREKKERFSLILESASTNQTSMYLCASDHSSTPPETQYFGPGTRLLVL.